Ten or more counts support the clone carrying this TCR beta chain. These data come from a study of T cells in Graves' hyperthyroidism and ophthalmopathy. TCR beta CDR3 regions were amplified from RNA transcripts. Using the HTBI primer set, a first-round RT-PCR was run on the TCR CDR3. One entry per CDR3 protein, called by TCRdb with MiXCR from the multiplex PCR reads. The sample lists 390,000 or so distinct CDR3 sequences; approximately 15% were seen once. Germline values: CDR1 DFQATT, CDR2 SNEGSKA (reference sequence). There are 10 residues in the CDR3. V lost 0 bases and J 7 bases, leaving 3 bases between the germline ends.

The TCR comes from a man aged 18 to 30 with Graves' ophthalmopathy. The chain joins TRBV20-1 to TRBJ1-1, with D hard to call. Sequencing was performed on blood. The CDR3 protein is CSAREDEAFF. DNA of the CDR3: TGCAGTGCTAGAGAGGATGAAGCTTTCTTT.